This T cell receptor beta chain was documented in a study of T cell changes during pregnancy in multiple sclerosis. Here immunoSEQ multiplex PCR was the method, and the copy in TCRdb shows in-frame clones only, minus some. Here the sample spans 35,000 or so clones, about 90% being singletons. The receptor's source is a female donor with multiple sclerosis, enrolled in a pregnancy study. The specimen was CD4+ T cells from peripheral blood mononuclear cells, collected after pregnancy.

The CDR3 DNA reads as TGTGCCAGCAGCCCCCAAGGAGCCCGGACCCAGTACTTC. As protein: CASSPQGARTQYF. The rearrangement links TRBV11-2 to TRBJ2-5; D unresolved. This CDR3 has 13 residues. Germline V gene sequence: CDR1 SGHAT, CDR2 FQNNGV. V was shortened by 5 bases and J by 7 bases, with 14 bases between the two germline ends.